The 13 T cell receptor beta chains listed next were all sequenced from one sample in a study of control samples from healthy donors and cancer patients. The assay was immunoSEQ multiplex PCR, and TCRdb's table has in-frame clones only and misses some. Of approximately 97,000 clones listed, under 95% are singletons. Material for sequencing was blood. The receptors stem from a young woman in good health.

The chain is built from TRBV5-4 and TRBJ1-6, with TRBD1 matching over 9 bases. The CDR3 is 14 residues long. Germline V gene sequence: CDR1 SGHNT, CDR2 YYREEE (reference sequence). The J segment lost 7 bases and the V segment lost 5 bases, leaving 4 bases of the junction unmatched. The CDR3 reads CASRAGTGNSPLHF. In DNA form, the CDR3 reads TGTGCCAGCAGGGCCGGGACAGGGAATTCACCCCTCCACTTT.

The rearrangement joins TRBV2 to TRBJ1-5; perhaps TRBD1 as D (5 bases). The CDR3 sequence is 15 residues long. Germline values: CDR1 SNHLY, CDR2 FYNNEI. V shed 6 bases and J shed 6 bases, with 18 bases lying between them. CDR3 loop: CASSGIGGAGQPQHF. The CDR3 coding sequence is TGTGCCAGCAGCGGAATAGGAGGGGCGGGTCAGCCCCAGCATTTT.

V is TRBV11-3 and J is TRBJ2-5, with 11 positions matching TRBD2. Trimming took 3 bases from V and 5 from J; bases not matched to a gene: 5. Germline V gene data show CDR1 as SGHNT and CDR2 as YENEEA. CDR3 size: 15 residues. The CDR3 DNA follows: TGTGCCAGCAGCTTGTCGGCTAGCGGGGGGGAGACCCAGTACTTC. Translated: CASSLSASGGETQYF.

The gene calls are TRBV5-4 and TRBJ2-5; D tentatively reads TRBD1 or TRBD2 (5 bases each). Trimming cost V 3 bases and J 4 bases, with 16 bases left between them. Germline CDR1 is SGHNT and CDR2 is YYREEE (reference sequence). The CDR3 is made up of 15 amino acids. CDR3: CASSSVASGTETQYF. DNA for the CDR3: TGTGCCAGCAGCTCGGTGGCTTCTGGGACAGAGACCCAGTACTTC.

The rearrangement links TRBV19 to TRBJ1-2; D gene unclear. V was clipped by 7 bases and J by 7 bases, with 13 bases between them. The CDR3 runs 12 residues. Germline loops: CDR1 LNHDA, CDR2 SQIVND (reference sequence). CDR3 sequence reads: CASTPGWGGYTF. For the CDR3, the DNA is TGTGCCAGTACCCCCGGCTGGGGTGGCTACACCTTC.

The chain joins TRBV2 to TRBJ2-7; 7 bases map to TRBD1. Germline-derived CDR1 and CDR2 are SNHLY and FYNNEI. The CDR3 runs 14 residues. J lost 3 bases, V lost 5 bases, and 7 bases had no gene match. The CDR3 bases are TGTGCCAGCAGTACGGACAGGTCTTTCTACGAGCAGTACTTC. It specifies CASSTDRSFYEQYF.

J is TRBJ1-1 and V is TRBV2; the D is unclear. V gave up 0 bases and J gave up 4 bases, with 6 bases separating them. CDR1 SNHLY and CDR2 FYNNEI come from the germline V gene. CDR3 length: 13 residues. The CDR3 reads CASSEAEGTEAFF. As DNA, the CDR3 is TGTGCCAGCAGTGAAGCAGAGGGCACTGAAGCTTTCTTT.

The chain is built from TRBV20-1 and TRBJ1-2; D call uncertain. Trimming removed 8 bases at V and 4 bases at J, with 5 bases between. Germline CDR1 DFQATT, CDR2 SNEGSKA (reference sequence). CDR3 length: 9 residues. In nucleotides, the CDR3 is TGCAGTTCCCTCTATGGCTACACCTTC. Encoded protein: CSSLYGYTF.

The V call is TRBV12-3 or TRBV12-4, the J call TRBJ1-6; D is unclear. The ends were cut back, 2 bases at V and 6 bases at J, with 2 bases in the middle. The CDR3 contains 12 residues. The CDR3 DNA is TGTGCCAGCAGTTTACTTAATTCACCCCTCCACTTT. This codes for CASSLLNSPLHF.

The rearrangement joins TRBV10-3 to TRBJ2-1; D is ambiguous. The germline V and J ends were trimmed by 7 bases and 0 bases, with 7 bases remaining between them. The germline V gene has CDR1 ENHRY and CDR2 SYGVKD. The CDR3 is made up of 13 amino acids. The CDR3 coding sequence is TGTGCCATCATGGGCAGCTCCTACAATGAGCAGTTCTTC. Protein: CAIMGSSYNEQFF.

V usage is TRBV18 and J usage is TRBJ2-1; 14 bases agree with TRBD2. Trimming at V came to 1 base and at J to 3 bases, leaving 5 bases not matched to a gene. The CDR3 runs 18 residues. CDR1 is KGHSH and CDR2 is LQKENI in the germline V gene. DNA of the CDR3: TGTGCCAGCTCACCACTTCGGACTAGCGGGGGGTTCTACAATGAGCAGTTCTTC. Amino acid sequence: CASSPLRTSGGFYNEQFF.

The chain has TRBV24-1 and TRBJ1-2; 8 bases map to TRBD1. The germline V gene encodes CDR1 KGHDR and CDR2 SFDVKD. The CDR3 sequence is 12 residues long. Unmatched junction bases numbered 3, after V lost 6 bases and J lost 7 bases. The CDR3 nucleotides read TGTGCCACCAGTAGGACAGGGTTTGGCTACACCTTC. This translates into CATSRTGFGYTF.

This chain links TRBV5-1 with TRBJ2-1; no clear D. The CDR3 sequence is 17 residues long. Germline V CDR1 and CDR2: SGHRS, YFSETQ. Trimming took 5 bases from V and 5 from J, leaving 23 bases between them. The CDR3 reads CASSFTPVPVRDNEQFF. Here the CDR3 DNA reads TGCGCCAGCAGTTTTACACCAGTCCCCGTGCGCGACAATGAGCAGTTCTTC.